Below are 26 T cell receptor beta chains sequenced from a single sample in a study of shared clonotypes between healthy human individuals. Sequenced by immunoSEQ multiplex PCR; TCRdb stores in-frame clones only, minus some. The profile covers more than 2,000,000 clones, with 90% to 95% appearing a single time and under 0.15% taken by the ten largest. The sample consisted of naive CD4+ T cells sorted from blood. Subset denoted: CD45RA+ positively selected. These receptors were taken from a man between 18 and 29 years old in good health.

The table lists this clone with a count of one. This chain links TRBV5-4 with TRBJ1-6, with TRBD1 as a possible D gene (5 bases). In germline, CDR1 is SGHNT, CDR2 YYREEE (reference sequence). V dropped 0 bases and J dropped 11 bases, with 15 bases sitting between them. The CDR3 spans 15 residues. CDR3 sequence (DNA): TGTGCCAGCAGCTTGGAGGCAGGGAGCAAAACACCCCTCCACTTT. Translation gives CASSLEAGSKTPLHF.

J is TRBJ2-3 and V is TRBV4-1, with D possibly TRBD1 on 5 matching bases. The CDR3 consists of 16 residues. The V gene lost 0 bases and the J gene lost 2 bases, with 12 bases spanning the gap. Germline V gene lookup returns CDR1 MGHRA and CDR2 YSYEKL. The CDR3 spells CASSQESAGLTDTQYF. In DNA, the CDR3 is TGCGCCAGCAGCCAAGAATCGGCAGGGCTCACAGATACGCAGTATTTT.

CDR3 in amino acids: CASSPDGYSLNEQFF. DNA for the CDR3: TGTGCCAGCAGCCCCGATGGGTACAGTCTGAATGAGCAGTTCTTC. This chain joins TRBV5-8 and TRBJ2-1; D is uncertain. Trimming pared 4 bases from V and 7 bases from J, leaving 18 bases between. CDR1 and CDR2 from the germline V gene are SGHTS and YDEGEE. This CDR3 region has 15 residues.

The chain couples TRBV6-1 to TRBJ2-4, with D perhaps TRBD2 (5 bases). The CDR3 spans 14 residues. Trimming left V 3 bases short and J 3 bases short, with 9 bases between. Germline V CDR1 and CDR2: MNHNS, SASEGT. CDR3 nucleotides: TGTGCCAGCAGTGAGGAGGTCTTCAAAAACATTCAGTACTTC. Its protein product is CASSEEVFKNIQYF.

J is TRBJ1-2 and V is TRBV29-1; no clear D gene. The ends were cut back, 3 bases at V and 14 bases at J, with 7 bases in the middle. This CDR3 comprises 8 residues. The germline gives CDR1 SQVTM, CDR2 ANQGSEA. The CDR3 loop is CSVEAATF. Written as DNA, the CDR3 is TGCAGCGTTGAGGCGGCAACCTTC. The entire variable domain, with the rest obtained from reference TRBV29-1 and TRBJ1-2, is as follows: SAVISQKPSRDICQRGTSLTIQCQVDSQVTMMFWYRQQPGQSLTLIATANQGSEATYESGFVIDKFPISRPNLTFSTLTVSNMSPEDSSIYLCSVEAATFGSGTRLTVV.

V and J are TRBV5-4 and TRBJ2-1, with D possibly matching TRBD1 (6 bases). V lost 2 bases and J lost 3, with 9 bases in between. The CDR3 consists of 14 residues. Per germline, CDR1 SGHNT and CDR2 YYREEE (reference sequence). CDR3 coding DNA: TGTGCCAGCAGCTTCACCAGGGGCTACAATGAGCAGTTCTTC. Amino acid sequence: CASSFTRGYNEQFF.

The gene calls are TRBV9 and TRBJ2-7; tentative D call: TRBD1 (6 bases). Trimming cost V 0 bases and J 2 bases, with 12 bases left between them. The germline V gene has CDR1 SGDLS and CDR2 YYNGEE. The CDR3 loop spans 15 amino acids. The CDR3 nucleotides are TGTGCCAGCAGCGTAGGACAGGAACCTGCCTACGAGCAGTACTTC. Its translation is CASSVGQEPAYEQYF. Based on the CDR3 plus reference TRBV9 and TRBJ2-7, the full variable domain is DSGVTQTPKHLITATGQRVTLRCSPRSGDLSVYWYQQSLDQGLQFLIQYYNGEERAKGNILERFSAQQFPDLHSELNLSSLELGDSALYFCASSVGQEPAYEQYFGPGTRLTVT.

V usage is TRBV6-5 and J usage is TRBJ1-1, with 7 positions matching TRBD1. V shed 6 bases and J 5 bases; nucleotides not matched to a gene: 12. The CDR3 is 15 amino acids. The germline V gene encodes CDR1 MNHEY and CDR2 SVGAGI. The CDR3 DNA sequence: TGTGCCAGCAGGAGAACAGGGGTGCGGGTTACTGAAGCTTTCTTT. Amino acids: CASRRTGVRVTEAFF.

The rearrangement joins TRBV10-3 to TRBJ2-7; D might be TRBD1 (6 bases). Germline V gene data show CDR1 as ENHRY and CDR2 as SYGVKD. The CDR3 is 14 residues long. V gave up 6 bases and J gave up 6 bases, with 18 bases separating them. This CDR3 reads CAIRPRDNLPEQYF. CDR3 DNA sequence: TGTGCCATCAGGCCCCGGGACAATCTGCCCGAGCAGTACTTC.

This chain connects TRBV6-1 to TRBJ2-7, with 10 bases that match TRBD2. The CDR3 length is 14 residues. CDR1 MNHNS and CDR2 SASEGT come from the germline V gene. Trimming cost V 3 bases and J 11 bases; bases outside gene matches: 10. CDR3 in DNA: TGTGCCAGCAGTGAGACTAGCGGGCCTACGGTAGAGTACTTC. Its protein is CASSETSGPTVEYF.

J is TRBJ2-7 and V is TRBV7-2; TRBD2 agrees at 9 bases. This CDR3 spans 16 amino acids. The V gene end was trimmed by 5 bases and the J gene end by 0 bases; junction bases not matched to a gene: 8. Germline CDR1 and CDR2: SGHTA and FQGNSA. The CDR3 is CASSKGGTSNSYEQYF. The CDR3 coding sequence is TGTGCCAGCAGCAAGGGGGGGACTAGCAACTCCTACGAGCAGTACTTC.

V is TRBV5-1 and J is TRBJ2-7; D uncertain. Germline V lookup: CDR1 SGHRS, CDR2 YFSETQ. The CDR3 covers 17 residues. V lost 4 bases to trimming and J lost 9 bases, with 29 bases between them. CDR3 region: CASSTSSGPKGAGVQYF. The CDR3, as DNA: TGCGCCAGCAGCACGAGTTCCGGGCCTAAAGGCGCTGGGGTGCAGTACTTC.

The chain uses TRBV18 and TRBJ2-5, with TRBD2 identical over 7 bases. Germline V gives CDR1 KGHSH, CDR2 LQKENI. The CDR3 sequence is 16 residues long. V dropped 4 bases and J dropped 5; count of bases not matched to a gene: 13. For the CDR3, the DNA is TGTGCCAGCTCACTCGCCATAGCGGGTGAGTTGGAGACCCAGTACTTC. It codes for CASSLAIAGELETQYF.

The V gene is TRBV6-5, the J gene TRBJ1-1, with 7 bases matching TRBD1. From germline, CDR1 is MNHEY and CDR2 SVGAGI. V was pared by 4 bases and J by 1 base, with 6 bases of the junction left unmatched. The CDR3 sequence is 15 residues long. The CDR3 coding sequence is TGTGCCAGCAGTTCCCTGGGACAGAAGAACACTGAAGCTTTCTTT. This gives the protein CASSSLGQKNTEAFF.

The rearrangement joins TRBV6-6 to TRBJ1-6, with no clear D. The CDR3 is 16 residues long. In germline, CDR1 is MNHNY, CDR2 SVGAGI (reference sequence). The V and J ends lost 0 bases and 5 bases respectively, with 11 bases between them. The CDR3 reads CASSYSQDTHNSPLHF. The DNA of the CDR3 is TGTGCCAGCAGTTACTCCCAAGACACACATAATTCACCCCTCCACTTT.

The chain combines TRBV7-2 with TRBJ1-6; D gene ambiguous. The CDR3 extends over 14 amino acids. Germline CDR1 is SGHTA and CDR2 is FQGNSA. V was shortened by 0 bases and J by 6 bases, with 6 bases between the two germline ends. CDR3 coding DNA: TGTGCCAGCAGCTTAGCTCCAATTAATTCACCCCTCCACTTT. Its protein product is CASSLAPINSPLHF.

This clone was picked up a small number of times. The chain joins TRBV19 to TRBJ1-1, with 8 bases aligning to TRBD1. J lost 5 bases, V lost 4 bases, and 6 bases had no gene match. CDR3 length: 14 residues. Germline V gene data show CDR1 as LNHDA and CDR2 as SQIVND (reference sequence). DNA of the CDR3: TGTGCCAGTAGTACCTGGACAGGGAGGACTGAAGCTTTCTTT. Translation: CASSTWTGRTEAFF.

The rearrangement joins TRBV5-1 to TRBJ1-4, with D perhaps matching TRBD1 (5 bases). Trimming shortened V by 0 bases and J by 5 bases, and 11 bases separated the two germline ends. CDR1 SGHRS and CDR2 YFSETQ come from the germline V gene. There are 15 residues in the CDR3. For the CDR3, the DNA is TGCGCCAGCAGCTTGGAGGACACCTCAAATGAAAAACTGTTTTTT. Amino acids: CASSLEDTSNEKLFF. The full variable domain, in which reference TRBV5-1 and TRBJ1-4 provide the parts outside the CDR3, is KAGVTQTPRYLIKTRGQQVTLSCSPISGHRSVSWYQQTPGQGLQFLFEYFSETQRNKGNFPGRFSGRQFSNSRSEMNVSTLELGDSALYLCASSLEDTSNEKLFFGSGTQLSVL.

This chain connects TRBV30 to TRBJ2-5, with a possible D match to TRBD2 (6 bases). The CDR3 is made up of 17 amino acids. Trimming left V 0 bases short and J 2 bases short, with 19 bases between. Germline V gene data show CDR1 as GTSNPN and CDR2 as SVGIG (reference sequence). In DNA form, the CDR3 reads TGTGCCTGGAGTGTAACCACCCAAGCGGGTAGACAAGAGACCCAGTACTTC. It encodes CAWSVTTQAGRQETQYF.

Comment on this clone: The sample contains more than one DNA sequence encoding this CDR3. The chain is built from TRBV6-5 and TRBJ2-5; D perhaps matches TRBD1 (6 bases). This CDR3 region has 14 residues. In germline, CDR1 is MNHEY, CDR2 SVGAGI. V was cut by 2 bases and J by 2 bases, with 9 bases left in between. The DNA of the CDR3 is TGTGCCAGCAGTTACGAGACAGGACAAGAGACCCAGTACTTC. It translates to CASSYETGQETQYF.

This clone was counted once. V usage is TRBV5-1 and J usage is TRBJ2-1; tentatively, D is TRBD2 (5 bases). The germline V and J ends were trimmed by 0 bases and 7 bases, with 11 bases remaining between them. CDR3 size: 14 residues. Germline lookup yields CDR1 SGHRS and CDR2 YFSETQ. CDR3 protein: CASSLVSGGNEQFF. The DNA for the CDR3 is TGCGCCAGCAGCTTGGTCTCCGGCGGGAATGAGCAGTTCTTC. Full variable domain (remainder filled in from reference TRBV5-1 and TRBJ2-1): KAGVTQTPRYLIKTRGQQVTLSCSPISGHRSVSWYQQTPGQGLQFLFEYFSETQRNKGNFPGRFSGRQFSNSRSEMNVSTLELGDSALYLCASSLVSGGNEQFFGPGTRLTVL.

On this clone: Other nucleotide sequences in the sample specify the same CDR3. The rearrangement uses TRBV18 and TRBJ2-5; TRBD2 might be the D (6 bases). The germline V gene encodes CDR1 KGHSH and CDR2 LQKENI. The CDR3 is 13 residues long. V lost 3 bases to trimming and J lost 4 bases, with 9 bases between them. CDR3 in DNA: TGTGCCAGCTCACCGCGGAGGGGAGAGACCCAGTACTTC. Its protein product is CASSPRRGETQYF.

The CDR3 is CAWSVAGGPSYEQYF. The CDR3 DNA follows: TGTGCCTGGAGTGTCGCGGGAGGGCCCTCCTACGAGCAGTACTTC. The gene calls are TRBV30 and TRBJ2-7; TRBD2 matches 9 bases. Germline CDR1 reads GTSNPN; CDR2 reads SVGIG (reference sequence). V dropped 0 bases and J dropped 0; count of bases not matched to a gene: 3. This CDR3 is 15 amino acids long.

This clone was recorded once. The chain carries TRBV10-3 and TRBJ1-2; D is unclear. Germline V CDR1 and CDR2: ENHRY, SYGVKD. The CDR3 runs 13 residues. The V and J ends lost 3 bases and 8 bases respectively, with 13 bases between them. The CDR3 coding sequence is TGTGCCATCAGTGATATACAAGGCCGCGGCTACACCTTC. Protein product: CAISDIQGRGYTF.

This clone was counted once. The chain employs TRBV19 and TRBJ2-7, with D possibly being TRBD2 (6 bases). V lost 4 bases to trimming and J lost 0 bases, with 16 bases between them. The CDR3 is 16 amino acids. CDR1 and CDR2 (germline): LNHDA, SQIVND (reference sequence). As DNA, the CDR3 is TGTGCCAGTAGTACAGGGCGCCCGGGGGACTCCTACGAGCAGTACTTC. The encoded protein is CASSTGRPGDSYEQYF. Drawing the rest from reference TRBV19 and TRBJ2-7, the complete variable domain is DGGITQSPKYLFRKEGQNVTLSCEQNLNHDAMYWYRQDPGQGLRLIYYSQIVNDFQKGDIAEGYSVSREKKESFPLTVTSAQKNPTAFYLCASSTGRPGDSYEQYFGPGTRLTVT.

The gene calls are TRBV5-3 and TRBJ1-5; D unclear. TRBV5-3 is recorded as an ORF, its role being uncertain. Trimming pared 3 bases from V and 4 bases from J, leaving 14 bases between. This CDR3 region has 15 residues. This CDR3 is CARSSRRLRNQPQHF. In DNA, the CDR3 is TGTGCCAGAAGCTCCAGGCGGTTACGAAATCAGCCCCAGCATTTT.